What follows describes a single TCR beta chain. Its antigen is not known. This specimen belongs to a study of beta chain features in type 1 diabetes. Study-wide findings and caveats: All four CD4+ subsets of Type 1 diabetes patients contained TCRB CDR3s that were moderately but significantly shorter.

Trimming pared 2 bases from V and 5 bases from J, leaving 4 bases between. Germline CDR1 MNHEY, CDR2 SVGAGI. This CDR3 spans 11 amino acids. Sequenced material consisted of expressed TCRB transcripts (all of the isolated RNA was reverse transcribed). TCRdb's copy holds only in-frame clones and misses some; the assay was immunoSEQ multiplex PCR. The table records around 70,000 clones, just under 50% of them present only once. CD45RO/CCR7/CD25/CD127/CD95/CD27 separated CD4+ naive, central memory, regulatory and stem cell-like memory cells by sorting. Sorting produced populations that all topped 95% purity.

This TCR was sampled from a man younger than 45 with type 1 diabetes. The J gene is TRBJ2-7, the V gene TRBV6-5; no clear D. The sample comprised central memory CD4+ T cells from blood. The CDR3 here is CASSYLHEQYF. CDR3 coding DNA: TGTGCCAGCAGTTACCTTCACGAGCAGTACTTC.